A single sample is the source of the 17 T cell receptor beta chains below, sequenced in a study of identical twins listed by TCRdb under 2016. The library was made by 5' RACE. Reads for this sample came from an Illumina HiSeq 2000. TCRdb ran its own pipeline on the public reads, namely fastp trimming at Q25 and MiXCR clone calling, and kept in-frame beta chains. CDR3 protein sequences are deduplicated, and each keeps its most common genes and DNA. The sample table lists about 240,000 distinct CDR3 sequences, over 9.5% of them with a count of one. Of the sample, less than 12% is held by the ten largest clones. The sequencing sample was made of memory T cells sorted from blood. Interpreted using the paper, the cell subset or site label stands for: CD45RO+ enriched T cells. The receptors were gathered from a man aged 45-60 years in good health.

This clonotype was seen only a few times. The CDR3 sequence: CSAPGPKEQYF. CDR3 coding DNA: TGCAGTGCTCCGGGACCCAAGGAGCAGTACTTC. The J gene is TRBJ2-7, the V gene TRBV20-1, with D possibly called TRBD1 or TRBD2 (5 bases each). Trimming stripped 5 bases from V and 7 bases from J, with 12 bases between. This CDR3 spans 11 amino acids. The germline CDR1 and CDR2 sequences are DFQATT and SNEGSKA (reference sequence).

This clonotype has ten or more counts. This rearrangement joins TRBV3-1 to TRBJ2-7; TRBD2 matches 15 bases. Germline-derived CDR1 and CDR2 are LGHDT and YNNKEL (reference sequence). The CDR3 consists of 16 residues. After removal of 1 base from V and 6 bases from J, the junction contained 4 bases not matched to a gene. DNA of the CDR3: TGTGCCAGCAGCCAAGCCCTGGGACTAGCGGGAGGCGAGCAGTACTTC. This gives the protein CASSQALGLAGGEQYF.

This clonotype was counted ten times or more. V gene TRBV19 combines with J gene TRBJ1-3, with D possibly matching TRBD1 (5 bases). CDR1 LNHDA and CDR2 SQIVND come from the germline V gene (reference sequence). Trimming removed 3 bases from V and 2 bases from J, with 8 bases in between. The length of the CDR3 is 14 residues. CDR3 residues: CASSMGGTGNTIYF. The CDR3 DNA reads TGTGCCAGTAGTATGGGGGGAACTGGAAACACCATATATTTT.

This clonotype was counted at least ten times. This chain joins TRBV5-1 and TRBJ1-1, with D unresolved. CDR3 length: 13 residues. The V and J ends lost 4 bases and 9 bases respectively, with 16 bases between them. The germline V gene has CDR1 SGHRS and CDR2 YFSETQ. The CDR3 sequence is CASSLEERSKAFF. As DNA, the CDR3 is TGCGCCAGCAGCCTGGAGGAGAGGAGCAAAGCTTTCTTT. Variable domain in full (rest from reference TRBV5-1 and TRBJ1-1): KAGVTQTPRYLIKTRGQQVTLSCSPISGHRSVSWYQQTPGQGLQFLFEYFSETQRNKGNFPGRFSGRQFSNSRSEMNVSTLELGDSALYLCASSLEERSKAFFGQGTRLTVV.

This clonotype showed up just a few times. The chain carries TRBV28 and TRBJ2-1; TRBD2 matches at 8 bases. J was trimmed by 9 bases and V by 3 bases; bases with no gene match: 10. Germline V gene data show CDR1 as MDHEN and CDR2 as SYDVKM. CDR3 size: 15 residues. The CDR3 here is CASSLGLGASSEQFF. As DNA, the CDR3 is TGTGCCAGCAGTTTGGGACTAGGGGCATCAAGTGAGCAGTTCTTC.

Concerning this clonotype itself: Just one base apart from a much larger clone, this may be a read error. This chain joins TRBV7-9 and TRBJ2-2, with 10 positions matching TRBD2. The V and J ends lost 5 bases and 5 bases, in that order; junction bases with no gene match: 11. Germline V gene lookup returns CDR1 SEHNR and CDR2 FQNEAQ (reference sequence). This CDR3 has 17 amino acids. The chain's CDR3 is CASSGTSGGARTGELFF. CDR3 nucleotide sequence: TGTGCCAGCAGCGGAACAAGCGGGGGGGCCAGGACCGGGGAGCTGTTTTTT.

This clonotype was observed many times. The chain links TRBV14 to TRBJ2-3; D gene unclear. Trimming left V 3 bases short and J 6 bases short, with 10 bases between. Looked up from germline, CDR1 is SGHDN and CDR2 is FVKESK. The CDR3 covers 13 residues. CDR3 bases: TGTGCCAGCAGCCAGTCGGTCGGGGATACGCAGTATTTT. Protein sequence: CASSQSVGDTQYF. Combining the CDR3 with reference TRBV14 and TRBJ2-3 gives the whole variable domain EAGVTQFPSHSVIEKGQTVTLRCDPISGHDNLYWYRRVMGKEIKFLLHFVKESKQDESGMPNNRFLAERTGGTYSTLKVQPAELEDSGVYFCASSQSVGDTQYFGPGTRLTVL.

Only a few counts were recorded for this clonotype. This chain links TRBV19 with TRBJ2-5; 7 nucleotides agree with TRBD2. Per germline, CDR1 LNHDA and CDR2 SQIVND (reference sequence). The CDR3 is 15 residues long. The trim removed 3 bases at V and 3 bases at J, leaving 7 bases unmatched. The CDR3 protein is CASSIRASGKETQYF. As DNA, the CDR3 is TGTGCCAGTAGTATCCGGGCTAGCGGAAAAGAGACCCAGTACTTC.

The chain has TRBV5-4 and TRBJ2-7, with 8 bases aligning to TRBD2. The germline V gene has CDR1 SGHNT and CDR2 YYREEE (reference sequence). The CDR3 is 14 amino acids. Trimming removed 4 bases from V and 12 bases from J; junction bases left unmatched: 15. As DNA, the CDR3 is TGTGCCAGCAGCCCCGGGGGTAGCGGGGCTACGCCGTACTTC. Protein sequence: CASSPGGSGATPYF.

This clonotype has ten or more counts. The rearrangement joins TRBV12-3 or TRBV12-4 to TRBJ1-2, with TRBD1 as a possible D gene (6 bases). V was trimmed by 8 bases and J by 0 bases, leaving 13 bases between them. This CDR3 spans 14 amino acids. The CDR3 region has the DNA TGTGCCAGCGGTCGGACAGATGCTAACTATGGCTACACCTTC. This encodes CASGRTDANYGYTF.

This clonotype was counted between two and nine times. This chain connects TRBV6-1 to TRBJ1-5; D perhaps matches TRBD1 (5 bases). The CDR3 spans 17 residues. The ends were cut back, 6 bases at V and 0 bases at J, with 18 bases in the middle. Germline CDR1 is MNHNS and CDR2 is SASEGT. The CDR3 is CASSVPWGRDSNQPQHF. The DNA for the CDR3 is TGTGCCAGCAGCGTCCCATGGGGCAGGGATAGCAATCAGCCCCAGCATTTT.

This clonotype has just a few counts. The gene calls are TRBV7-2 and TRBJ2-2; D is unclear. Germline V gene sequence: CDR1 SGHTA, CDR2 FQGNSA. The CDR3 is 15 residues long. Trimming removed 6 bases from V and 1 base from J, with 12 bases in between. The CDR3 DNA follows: TGTGCCAGCAGTTACCAATCAGGGAACACCGGGGAGCTGTTTTTT. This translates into CASSYQSGNTGELFF.

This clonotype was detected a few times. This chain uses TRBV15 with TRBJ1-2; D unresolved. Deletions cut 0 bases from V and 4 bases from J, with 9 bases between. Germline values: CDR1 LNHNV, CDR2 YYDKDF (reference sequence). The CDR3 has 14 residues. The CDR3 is CATSRDLAAYGYTF. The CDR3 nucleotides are TGTGCCACCAGCAGAGATTTGGCCGCCTATGGCTACACCTTC.

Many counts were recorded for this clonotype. The CDR3 region is CASSGKQSRYDEQFF. CDR3 DNA: TGTGCCAGCAGCGGGAAACAATCACGTTACGATGAGCAGTTCTTC. The V and J genes are TRBV5-6 and TRBJ2-1; no firm D call. Trimming cost V 4 bases and J 8 bases, with 19 bases left between them. CDR1 and CDR2 from the germline V gene are SGHDT and YYEEEE. The CDR3 extends over 15 amino acids.

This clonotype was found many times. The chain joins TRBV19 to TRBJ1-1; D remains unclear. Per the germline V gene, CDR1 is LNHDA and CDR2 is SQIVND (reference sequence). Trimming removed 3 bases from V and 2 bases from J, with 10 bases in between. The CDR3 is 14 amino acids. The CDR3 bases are TGTGCCAGTAGTATGCGGGAGTCAAACACTGAAGCTTTCTTT. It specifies CASSMRESNTEAFF.

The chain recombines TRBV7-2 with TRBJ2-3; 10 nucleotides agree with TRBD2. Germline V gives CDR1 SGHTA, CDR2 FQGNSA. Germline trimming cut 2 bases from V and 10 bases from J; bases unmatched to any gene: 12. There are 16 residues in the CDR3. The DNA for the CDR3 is TGTGCCAGCAGCTTAAGCGGGGGGGCCTTAGATAGGGCGCAGTATTTT. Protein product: CASSLSGGALDRAQYF.

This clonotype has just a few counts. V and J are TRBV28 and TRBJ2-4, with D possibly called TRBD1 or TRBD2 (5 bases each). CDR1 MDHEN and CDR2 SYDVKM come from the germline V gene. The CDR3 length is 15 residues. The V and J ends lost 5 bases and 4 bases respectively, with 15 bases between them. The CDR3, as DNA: TGTGCCAGCAGTCTCAACCGGGACGGAAAAAACATTCAGTACTTC. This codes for CASSLNRDGKNIQYF.